This is a list of T cell receptor beta chains from one sample in a study of shared clonotypes between healthy human individuals. Assay: immunoSEQ multiplex PCR; the TCRdb copy retains only in-frame clones and omits some. The sample includes 450,000 to 500,000 clones, approximately 84% of them seen just once. Specimen: PBMCs. Receptors were obtained from a woman aged 40 to 49 in good health. Some clones in this sample may be carry-over from other donors' samples. CDR3s include the opening cysteine and the closing phenylalanine or tryptophan. The D gene is left open where the match is weak. Where a row states a size, it is once, few, many or the class of an expanded clone; other rows omit it.

D gene: TRBD2; J gene: TRBJ2-2; V gene: TRBV30; clone size: few; CDR3 protein: CAWEGWLAGTGELFF; CDR3 DNA: TGTGCCTGGGAGGGGTGGCTAGCGGGAACCGGGGAGCTGTTTTTT
D gene: TRBD1; J gene: TRBJ1-1; V gene: TRBV27; clone size: -; CDR3 protein: CASSLRPDRAGEAFF; CDR3 DNA: TGTGCCAGCAGTCTCCGGCCCGACAGGGCAGGTGAAGCTTTCTTT
D gene: -; J gene: TRBJ1-3; V gene: TRBV5-1; clone size: -; CDR3 protein: CASRTSSGNTIYF; CDR3 DNA: TGCGCCAGCAGAACTTCCTCTGGAAACACCATATATTTT
D gene: TRBD2; J gene: TRBJ2-3; V gene: TRBV6-5; clone size: few; CDR3 protein: CASSYSSSGMTDTQYF; CDR3 DNA: TGTGCCAGCAGTTACTCATCGAGCGGGATGACAGATACGCAGTATTTT
D gene: -; J gene: TRBJ1-5; V gene: TRBV19; clone size: -; CDR3 protein: CASSISRRDSNQPQHF; CDR3 DNA: TGTGCCAGTAGTATTTCACGCAGGGATAGCAATCAGCCCCAGCATTTT
D gene: -; J gene: TRBJ2-7; V gene: TRBV30; clone size: -; CDR3 protein: CALGVLDEQYF; CDR3 DNA: TGTGCCTTGGGGGTTCTGGACGAGCAGTACTTC
D gene: -; J gene: TRBJ1-2; V gene: TRBV28; clone size: -; CDR3 protein: CASRRVEAGYTF; CDR3 DNA: TGTGCCAGCCGCCGGGTTGAGGCTGGCTACACCTTC
D gene: -; J gene: TRBJ2-1; V gene: TRBV27; clone size: once; CDR3 protein: CASSPTLRTEQFF; CDR3 DNA: TGTGCCAGCAGTCCAACCCTGAGGACCGAGCAGTTCTTC
D gene: TRBD1; J gene: TRBJ1-1; V gene: TRBV28; clone size: -; CDR3 protein: CASSVPGTVNTEAFF; CDR3 DNA: TGTGCCAGCAGTGTCCCCGGGACAGTGAACACTGAAGCTTTCTTT
D gene: -; J gene: TRBJ2-7; V gene: TRBV7-2; clone size: few; CDR3 protein: CASSLAPQSEQYF; CDR3 DNA: TGTGCCAGCAGCTTAGCCCCACAGAGCGAGCAGTACTTC
D gene: TRBD2; J gene: TRBJ2-1; V gene: TRBV7-2; clone size: -; CDR3 protein: CASSAAGGNEQFF; CDR3 DNA: TGTGCCAGCAGCGCAGCGGGAGGGAATGAGCAGTTCTTC